A selection of T cell receptor beta chains follows, all from one sample in a study of T cells in Graves' hyperthyroidism and ophthalmopathy. MiXCR was run by TCRdb on the multiplex PCR reads, yielding one entry per CDR3 protein. Counted here are approximately 700,000 distinct CDR3 sequences, roughly 15% occurring once; the ten biggest clones make up approximately 8.4%. Sequencing was done on a sample of blood. Every receptor here comes from a man between 18 and 29 years old with Graves' hyperthyroidism. Each CDR3 is given with its conserved first and last residue. Fields, in order: D gene, V gene, clone size, J gene, CDR3 protein, CDR3 DNA. A D gene is named only where the DNA matches it firmly. Some rows mark clone size as missing; the rest say once, few, many or name a class of expanded clone.

TRBD2,TRBV5-8,once,TRBJ2-1,CASSLGSGSSYEQFF,TGTGCCAGCAGTTTGGGTAGCGGGTCTTCCTACGAGCAGTTCTTC
TRBD2,TRBV4-1,few,TRBJ2-1,CASSQVGLDNEQFF,TGTGCCAGCAGCCAAGTCGGACTAGACAATGAGCAGTTCTTC
-,TRBV4-1,-,TRBJ1-5,CASSQGRADNQPQHF,TGCGCCAGCAGCCAAGGCCGGGCAGACAATCAGCCCCAGCATTTT
TRBD1,TRBV28,many,TRBJ2-7,CASNTGTGAYEQYF,TGTGCCAGCAATACCGGGACAGGGGCCTACGAGCAGTACTTC
TRBD1,TRBV2,-,TRBJ1-5,CASNDRGVYQPQHF,TGTGCCAGCAATGACAGGGGAGTTTATCAGCCCCAGCATTTT
TRBD2,TRBV10-3,-,TRBJ2-7,CAISDSGSSYEQYF,TGTGCCATCAGTGATAGCGGGAGCTCCTACGAGCAGTACTTC
-,TRBV5-1,few,TRBJ2-3,CASSLGDSPDTQYF,TGCGCCAGCAGCTTGGGGGACTCACCAGATACGCAGTATTTT
TRBD2,TRBV20-1,many,TRBJ2-1,CSARRSSGHNEQFF,TGCAGTGCTAGAAGGTCTAGCGGTCACAATGAGCAGTTCTTC
-,TRBV7-3,many,TRBJ2-3,CASSPGPRDTQYF,TGTGCCAGCAGCCCCGGGCCTCGGGATACGCAGTATTTT
TRBD1,TRBV30,few,TRBJ2-7,CAWSANYGQGEYF,TGTGCCTGGAGTGCTAATTACGGACAGGGAGAGTACTTC
-,TRBV20-1,-,TRBJ1-2,CSAGTRPEGYTF,TGCAGTGCCGGCACAAGACCGGAGGGCTACACCTTC
-,TRBV28,many,TRBJ1-4,CASRFSNGQGNEKLFF,TGTGCCAGCAGGTTCTCCAACGGGCAGGGGAATGAAAAACTGTTTTTT
-,TRBV24-1,few,TRBJ2-1,CATSVRTDNEQFF,TGTGCCACCAGTGTGAGGACAGACAATGAGCAGTTCTTC
-,TRBV27,-,TRBJ2-6,CASSFLAGFSGANVLTF,TGTGCCAGCAGTTTTTTAGCAGGGTTCTCTGGGGCCAACGTCCTGACTTTC
-,TRBV19,-,TRBJ2-7,CASSIAAVAMGEQYF,TGTGCCAGTAGTATAGCGGCGGTGGCCATGGGCGAGCAGTACTTC
-,TRBV7-9,-,TRBJ1-4,CASSLQSTGVNEKLFF,TGTGCCAGCAGCCTTCAATCGACAGGCGTTAATGAAAAACTGTTTTTT
-,TRBV5-1,few,TRBJ1-1,CASSSAGTENTEAFF,TGCGCCAGCAGCTCCGCAGGGACGGAGAACACTGAAGCTTTCTTT
TRBD1,TRBV6-1,many,TRBJ1-1,CASSSGGTTEAFF,TGTGCCAGCAGTTCAGGGGGCACGACTGAAGCTTTCTTT
TRBD1,TRBV19,-,TRBJ1-1,CASSIQGATEAFF,TGTGCCAGTAGTATACAGGGGGCGACTGAAGCTTTCTTT
-,TRBV7-2,many,TRBJ1-4,CASSSKFRGGSEKLFF,TGTGCCAGCAGCTCTAAGTTCCGGGGTGGTAGTGAAAAACTGTTTTTT
-,TRBV28,few,TRBJ1-5,CASTTPGVQHF,TGTGCCAGCACCACCCCAGGGGTTCAGCATTTT
-,TRBV15,few,TRBJ2-5,CATALGAQETQYF,TGTGCCACCGCCCTTGGGGCCCAAGAGACCCAGTACTTC
TRBD1,TRBV5-1,few,TRBJ2-5,CASSRTGSRSTYQETQYF,TGCGCCAGCAGCAGGACAGGATCAAGGAGCACCTATCAAGAGACCCAGTACTTC
TRBD1,TRBV28,-,TRBJ2-5,CASSYATGAGETQYF,TGTGCCAGCAGTTACGCGACAGGGGCGGGAGAGACCCAGTACTTC
-,TRBV5-1,many,TRBJ2-7,CASSPAGTSLYEQYF,TGCGCCAGCAGCCCAGCAGGGACTTCCCTCTACGAGCAGTACTTC
-,TRBV27,few,TRBJ2-2,CASSPRWTVNTGELFF,TGTGCCAGCAGCCCCCGCTGGACCGTGAACACCGGGGAGCTGTTTTTT
TRBD1,TRBV6-2/TRBV6-3,many,TRBJ2-7,CASSGTGGWYEQYF,TGTGCCAGCAGTGGGACAGGGGGATGGTACGAGCAGTACTTC
-,TRBV20-1,-,TRBJ1-5,CSAAHGSNQPQHF,TGCAGTGCTGCCCACGGAAGCAATCAGCCCCAGCATTTT
-,TRBV7-2,-,TRBJ2-3,CASSLAFSGAQAFPRTDTQYF,TGTGCCAGCAGCTTAGCATTTTCTGGGGCGCAAGCCTTCCCGCGCACAGATACGCAGTATTTT
-,TRBV20-1,-,TRBJ2-4,CSALHEAKNIQYF,TGCAGTGCCCTACACGAAGCCAAAAACATTCAGTACTTC
TRBD1,TRBV28,-,TRBJ2-7,CASSSTGADEQYF,TGTGCCAGCAGTTCGACAGGGGCGGACGAGCAGTACTTC
TRBD1,TRBV2,many,TRBJ2-1,CASSADRGPYNEQFF,TGTGCCAGCAGTGCGGACAGGGGGCCCTACAATGAGCAGTTCTTC
-,TRBV7-9,many,TRBJ2-7,CATMDGLSSYEQYF,TGTGCCACTATGGACGGTTTGAGCTCCTACGAGCAGTACTTC
TRBD1,TRBV27,many,TRBJ2-3,CASSSDRGLGTQYF,TGTGCCAGCAGTTCAGACAGGGGGCTCGGTACGCAGTATTTT
TRBD2,TRBV7-9,many,TRBJ2-1,CASSLRERESPYNEQFF,TGTGCCAGCAGCTTACGGGAGCGGGAGAGTCCCTACAATGAGCAGTTCTTC
TRBD2,TRBV6-5,few,TRBJ2-5,CASSYSLAGFQETQYF,TGTGCCAGCAGTTACTCGTTAGCGGGTTTCCAAGAGACCCAGTACTTC
-,TRBV11-1,few,TRBJ1-1,CASSKNPVGTEAFF,TGTGCCAGCAGCAAGAACCCGGTTGGCACTGAAGCTTTCTTT
TRBD2,TRBV5-1,few,TRBJ2-2,CASSGLAGGLGSGELFF,TGCGCCAGCAGCGGGCTGGCGGGGGGCTTAGGTTCCGGGGAGCTGTTTTTT
-,TRBV5-5,few,TRBJ1-5,CASSFSGTDQPQHF,TGTGCCAGCAGCTTCTCCGGGACGGATCAGCCCCAGCATTTT
TRBD1,TRBV11-2,-,TRBJ2-7,CASSFLITGTGYEQYF,TGTGCCAGCAGCTTCCTAATCACCGGGACAGGGTACGAGCAGTACTTC
TRBD1,TRBV7-8,many,TRBJ2-1,CASSPRTGSYNEQFF,TGTGCCAGCAGCCCTAGGACAGGGTCCTACAATGAGCAGTTCTTC
-,TRBV19,-,TRBJ2-2,CASSRLAPNTGELFF,TGTGCCAGTAGTCGCCTGGCTCCGAACACCGGGGAGCTGTTTTTT
-,TRBV28,many,TRBJ1-2,CASGPPRVYGYTF,TGTGCCAGCGGGCCCCCCCGGGTCTATGGCTACACCTTC
-,TRBV12-3/TRBV12-4,many,TRBJ2-1,CASSHAEPLYNEQFF,TGTGCCAGCAGTCACGCCGAGCCTTTATACAATGAGCAGTTCTTC
-,TRBV2,many,TRBJ1-4,CASSEGQGNEKLFF,TGTGCCAGCAGTGAAGGGCAGGGAAATGAAAAACTGTTTTTT
-,TRBV7-3,-,TRBJ1-1,CASSLTPGEDAFF,TGTGCCAGCAGCTTAACTCCGGGTGAGGATGCTTTCTTT
-,TRBV7-9,many,TRBJ2-1,CASSLGPRGSYNEQFF,TGTGCCAGCAGCTTAGGACCTAGGGGCTCCTACAATGAGCAGTTCTTC
TRBD1,TRBV20-1,few,TRBJ1-5,CSARLTGKGGKEPQHF,TGCAGTGCTAGACTGACAGGGAAGGGGGGAAAGGAGCCCCAGCATTTT
-,TRBV2,many,TRBJ2-1,CASSENSFFYNEQFF,TGTGCCAGCAGTGAAAACAGCTTCTTTTACAATGAGCAGTTCTTC
-,TRBV28,-,TRBJ1-4,CASSLAQAREKLFF,-
-,TRBV20-1,-,TRBJ2-1,CSALTGGEEFF,TGCAGTGCTCTTACTGGCGGCGAGGAGTTCTTC
-,TRBV12-3/TRBV12-4,few,TRBJ1-5,CASRLTNSNQPQHF,TGTGCCAGCAGGTTGACAAATAGCAATCAGCCCCAGCATTTT
TRBD1,TRBV2,many,TRBJ1-2,CASSRDSLLANYGYTF,TGTGCCAGCAGCCGGGACAGCCTCTTAGCTAACTATGGCTACACCTTC
-,TRBV6-5,-,TRBJ1-2,CASSFDGYTF,TGTGCCAGCAGTTTCGACGGCTACACCTTC
-,TRBV4-3,-,TRBJ2-7,CASSQSGAVPSYEQYF,TGCGCCAGCAGCCAATCGGGGGCCGTTCCGTCCTACGAGCAGTACTTC